These 16 T cell receptor beta chains share one sample of origin, sequenced in a study of cytomegalovirus exposure and HLA in healthy donors. Amplification used 60 Vbeta primers and 13 Jbeta primers. Profiling relied on immunoSEQ multiplex PCR, and the TCRdb table lists in-frame clones only, not all of them. The data show 150,000 or so clones, with about 80% seen just once and approximately 15% held by the top ten. The specimen sequenced was PBMCs. The source of these receptors is a woman aged 40-49 years in good health and CMV-seronegative.

The V and J genes are TRBV12-5 and TRBJ1-5, with 12 bases aligning to TRBD1. CDR3 length: 18 amino acids. The ends lost 1 base at V and 1 base at J; junction bases unmatched: 5. CDR1 is LGHNT, CDR2 FRNRAP, per germline. CDR3 protein: CASGLGDRGPKSNQPQHF. CDR3 sequence (DNA): TGTGCTAGTGGTTTGGGGGACAGGGGGCCTAAAAGCAATCAGCCCCAGCATTTT.

The J gene is TRBJ2-7, the V gene TRBV9; 9 bases map to TRBD1. The J call is doubtful: the DNA matches TRBJ2-1 better. Per the germline V gene, CDR1 is SGDLS and CDR2 is YYNGEE. The CDR3 runs 14 residues. The CDR3 loop reads CATNRDRDDNEQFF. The DNA for the CDR3 is TGTGCCACTAACCGGGACAGGGATGACAATGAGCAGTTCTTC.

This clone occurred a few times. The chain is built from TRBV6-6 and TRBJ2-3; D is perhaps TRBD1 (5 bases). The CDR3 is 12 amino acids. Trimming stripped 6 bases from V and 6 bases from J, with 10 bases between. CDR1 and CDR2 from the germline V gene are MNHNY and SVGAGI (reference sequence). As DNA, the CDR3 is TGTGCCAGCAGGCCACCAGGGGATACGCAGTATTTT. Translated: CASRPPGDTQYF.

The chain recombines TRBV2 with TRBJ2-2; TRBD2 matches 13 bases. With V trimmed by 7 bases and J by 6 bases, 5 bases remained unmatched. The CDR3 is 15 amino acids. CDR1 and CDR2 from the germline V gene are SNHLY and FYNNEI. The DNA of the CDR3 is TGTGCCAGCACCCTAGGACTAGCGGGAGCCGGGGAGCTGTTTTTT. This codes for CASTLGLAGAGELFF.

Here the CDR3 reads CASSQDPGNNEKLFF. Here the CDR3 DNA reads TGTGCCAGCAGCCAAGATCCGGGAAATAATGAAAAACTGTTTTTT. The rearrangement links TRBV5-4 to TRBJ1-4; D unclear. Trimming took 4 bases from V and 4 from J, leaving 14 bases between them. Per the germline V gene, CDR1 is SGHNT and CDR2 is YYREEE (reference sequence). The CDR3 runs 15 residues. The full variable domain, with the rest looked up from reference TRBV5-4 and TRBJ1-4, is ETGVTQSPTHLIKTRGQQVTLRCSSQSGHNTVSWYQQALGQGPQFIFQYYREEENGRGNFPPRFSGLQFPNYSSELNVNALELDDSALYLCASSQDPGNNEKLFFGSGTQLSVL.

The CDR3 spells CATSREGAPTNEKLFF. The CDR3 nucleotides are TGTGCCACCAGCAGAGAGGGGGCTCCAACTAATGAAAAACTGTTTTTT. The chain employs TRBV15 and TRBJ1-4; TRBD1 is a possible D gene (6 bases). Per germline, CDR1 LNHNV and CDR2 YYDKDF (reference sequence). This CDR3 has 16 amino acids. V was cut by 0 bases and J by 0 bases, with 8 bases left in between. The full variable domain, completed using reference TRBV15 and TRBJ1-4, is DAMVIQNPRYQVTQFGKPVTLSCSQTLNHNVMYWYQQKSSQAPKLLFHYYDKDFNNEADTPDNFQSRRPNTSFCFLDIRSPGLGDTAMYLCATSREGAPTNEKLFFGSGTQLSVL.

This chain uses TRBV14 with TRBJ2-1; D not resolved. The V gene lost 2 bases and the J gene lost 0 bases, with 8 bases spanning the gap. This CDR3 region has 15 residues. CDR1 and CDR2 from the germline V gene are SGHDN and FVKESK. The CDR3 nucleotides read TGTGCCAGCAGCCAAAACGGTAACTCCTACAATGAGCAGTTCTTC. Its protein is CASSQNGNSYNEQFF.

This clone was picked up a small number of times. This chain uses TRBV19 with TRBJ1-4, with 9 bases lining up with TRBD1. The V and J ends lost 5 bases and 10 bases, in that order; junction bases with no gene match: 11. The CDR3 has 15 amino acids. CDR1 is LNHDA and CDR2 is SQIVND in the germline V gene (reference sequence). The CDR3 protein is CASSFRTGDFGKLFF. The CDR3 DNA sequence: TGTGCCAGTAGTTTTCGGACAGGGGATTTTGGAAAACTGTTTTTT. Combining the CDR3 with reference TRBV19 and TRBJ1-4 gives the whole variable domain DGGITQSPKYLFRKEGQNVTLSCEQNLNHDAMYWYRQDPGQGLRLIYYSQIVNDFQKGDIAEGYSVSREKKESFPLTVTSAQKNPTAFYLCASSFRTGDFGKLFFGSGTQLSVL.

This sequence joins TRBV12-5 and TRBJ1-6; the D is unclear. With 1 base removed from V and 0 bases from J, the gap between germline ends came to 10 bases. The germline gives CDR1 LGHNT, CDR2 FRNRAP. The CDR3 runs 17 residues. CDR3 amino acids: CASGLEDGSSYNSPLHF. For the CDR3, the DNA is TGTGCTAGTGGTTTGGAGGACGGGAGCTCCTATAATTCACCCCTCCACTTT.

The chain joins TRBV15 to TRBJ1-4; no definite D call. This CDR3 contains 11 residues. Germline CDR1 LNHNV, CDR2 YYDKDF (reference sequence). V dropped 4 bases and J dropped 5 bases, with 2 bases sitting between them. CDR3 region: CATSINEKLFF. The CDR3 DNA follows: TGTGCCACCAGCATAAATGAAAAACTGTTTTTT.

The chain combines TRBV9 with TRBJ2-3, with 10 nucleotides matching TRBD2. This CDR3 has 16 amino acids. The trim removed 2 bases at V and 2 bases at J, leaving 5 bases unmatched. Germline values: CDR1 SGDLS, CDR2 YYNGEE. In nucleotides, the CDR3 is TGTGCCAGCAGCGTCTCCGGGACTAGCGACACAGATACGCAGTATTTT. Translation: CASSVSGTSDTDTQYF.

The chain combines TRBV7-9 with TRBJ2-3; D might be TRBD2 (5 bases). Trimming cost V 4 bases and J 2 bases, with 13 bases left between them. CDR3 size: 15 residues. The germline V gene encodes CDR1 SEHNR and CDR2 FQNEAQ (reference sequence). The CDR3 DNA reads TGTGCCAGCAGCTCGGACTTTTCTGCCACAGATACGCAGTATTTT. Translation gives CASSSDFSATDTQYF.

The table lists this clone with a count of one. This chain uses TRBV28 with TRBJ2-3, with 10 bases identical to TRBD1. V lost 6 bases and J lost 5; bases outside the gene matches: 2. Germline V CDR1 and CDR2: MDHEN, SYDVKM. The CDR3 spans 13 residues. The CDR3 reads CASRGQGGDTQYF. The CDR3 DNA is TGTGCCAGCAGAGGACAGGGGGGAGATACGCAGTATTTT.

This chain joins TRBV15 and TRBJ2-1, with TRBD2 matching over 10 bases. The CDR3 length is 17 residues. Germline lookup yields CDR1 LNHNV and CDR2 YYDKDF (reference sequence). The V segment lost 1 base and the J segment 5 bases; nucleotides outside the gene matches: 8. The DNA for the CDR3 is TGTGCCACCAGCAGAGGCCCAGCGGGGGGGCCCCACAATGAGCAGTTCTTC. Amino acids: CATSRGPAGGPHNEQFF. The full variable domain, completed using reference TRBV15 and TRBJ2-1, is DAMVIQNPRYQVTQFGKPVTLSCSQTLNHNVMYWYQQKSSQAPKLLFHYYDKDFNNEADTPDNFQSRRPNTSFCFLDIRSPGLGDTAMYLCATSRGPAGGPHNEQFFGPGTRLTVL.

The chain combines TRBV11-2 with TRBJ2-3; TRBD2 is a possible D gene (5 bases). Germline CDR1 is SGHAT and CDR2 is FQNNGV. V dropped 0 bases and J dropped 7 bases, with 11 bases sitting between them. The CDR3 runs 14 residues. CDR3 in amino acids: CASSLDREGNTQYF. The CDR3 DNA is TGTGCCAGCAGCTTAGATCGGGAAGGGAATACGCAGTATTTT.

This chain connects TRBV11-2 to TRBJ2-7; no firm D call. CDR1 is SGHAT and CDR2 is FQNNGV in the germline V gene. V was cut by 0 bases and J by 1 base, with 7 bases left in between. There are 14 residues in the CDR3. In nucleotides, the CDR3 is TGTGCCAGCAGCTTAGAGTCGGTGTCCTACGAGCAGTACTTC. Its protein product is CASSLESVSYEQYF.